This TCR beta chain was profiled in a study of blood T cell repertoires in COVID-19. The overall study: PBMCs, B-cell-depleted T cells, or T cells provided the cDNA or gDNA that made up the material.

The CDR3 is made up of 16 amino acids. Germline loops: CDR1 SGDLS, CDR2 YYNGEE. The V segment lost 2 bases and the J segment 3 bases; nucleotides outside the gene matches: 7. In the source study's methods: Using reference gene primer amplification, nucleated cell counts were estimated. Assay: immunoSEQ multiplex PCR; the TCRdb copy retains only in-frame clones and omits some. D and trimming were read from the DNA, whereas the V and J calls and clone size are those reported in that table. The sample yields about 140,000 clones, around 83% seen once. V usage is TRBV9 and J usage is TRBJ2-1, with 8 nucleotides matching TRBD1. Sequenced input: peripheral blood. The receptor's source is a man aged 30 to 45 with COVID-19, enrolled during active disease. Written as DNA, the CDR3 is TGTGCCAGCAGCGTTTCAGGAGGGACAGGCTACAATGAGCAGTTCTTC. It translates to CASSVSGGTGYNEQFF.